Presented here are 16 T cell receptor beta chains from one specimen sequenced in a study of identifying expanded T cells in peripheral blood. Sequenced by immunoSEQ multiplex PCR; TCRdb stores in-frame clones only, minus some. The sample lists 80,000 or so clones; just under 85% were seen once. Sequencing used blood. These receptors were collected from a person aged 18 to 70 in good health.

The chain carries TRBV27 and TRBJ2-2; D ambiguous. Deletions cut 5 bases from V and 7 bases from J, with 8 bases between. This CDR3 region has 12 residues. Germline loops: CDR1 MNHEY, CDR2 SMNVEV (reference sequence). The DNA for the CDR3 is TGTGCCAGCAGTCCTCTTTTCGGGGAGCTGTTTTTT. Amino acids: CASSPLFGELFF.

The chain recombines TRBV9 with TRBJ2-2; TRBD1 is a possible D gene (5 bases). The V end was cut by 0 bases, the J end by 2 bases, with 11 bases between. The CDR3 has 16 amino acids. CDR1 SGDLS and CDR2 YYNGEE come from the germline V gene. The CDR3 nucleotides are TGTGCCAGCAGCGTAGTTCCAGGGCCTAACACCGGGGAGCTGTTTTTT. The encoded protein is CASSVVPGPNTGELFF. Full variable domain (missing parts from reference TRBV9 and TRBJ2-2): DSGVTQTPKHLITATGQRVTLRCSPRSGDLSVYWYQQSLDQGLQFLIQYYNGEERAKGNILERFSAQQFPDLHSELNLSSLELGDSALYFCASSVVPGPNTGELFFGEGSRLTVL.

V usage is TRBV5-1 and J usage is TRBJ1-4; D unresolved. Germline V gene sequence: CDR1 SGHRS, CDR2 YFSETQ. This CDR3 has 14 residues. The V gene lost 5 bases and the J gene lost 0 bases, with 8 bases spanning the gap. The CDR3 DNA reads as TGCGCCAGCAGTAGAGGGTCAACTAATGAAAAACTGTTTTTT. Residues: CASSRGSTNEKLFF.

This clone was counted between two and nine times. The chain employs TRBV6-6 and TRBJ2-3; TRBD2 might be the D (5 bases). V lost 4 bases and J 0 bases, leaving 8 bases between the germline ends. The CDR3 is 14 residues long. Germline lookup yields CDR1 MNHNY and CDR2 SVGAGI (reference sequence). DNA of the CDR3: TGTGCCAGCAGTTCAGCGGCTAGCACAGATACGCAGTATTTT. It yields the protein CASSSAASTDTQYF.

The genes are TRBV11-1 and TRBJ2-7, with a tentative D call TRBD2 (6 bases). This CDR3 is built from 15 residues. Looked up from germline, CDR1 is SGHAT and CDR2 is FQDESV (reference sequence). The V end was cut by 2 bases, the J end by 3 bases, with 14 bases between. The CDR3 reads CASSLLASANYEQYF. The CDR3 DNA reads TGTGCCAGCAGCTTATTGGCTAGCGCAAACTACGAGCAGTACTTC.

This clone was detected once. The chain links TRBV6-5 to TRBJ2-7; D gene uncertain. CDR1 is MNHEY and CDR2 is SVGAGI in the germline V gene. Trimming left V 5 bases short and J 0 bases short, with 14 bases between. The CDR3 spans 15 residues. The CDR3 spells CASSRDPGSSYEQYF. The CDR3 DNA reads as TGTGCCAGCAGTCGCGACCCCGGTAGCTCCTACGAGCAGTACTTC.

The genes are TRBV30 and TRBJ2-3; 7 nucleotides agree with TRBD2. CDR1 and CDR2 from the germline V gene are GTSNPN and SVGIG (reference sequence). This CDR3 is built from 13 residues. Losses at the gene ends were 7 bases for V and 2 bases for J; bases not matched to a gene: 6. In nucleotides, the CDR3 is TGTGCCTTGGAGCGGGGCCTCACAGATACGCAGTATTTT. This translates into CALERGLTDTQYF. The variable domain in full, with the rest retrieved from reference TRBV30 and TRBJ2-3, is SQTIHQWPATLVQPVGSPLSLECTVEGTSNPNLYWYRQAAGRGLQLLFYSVGIGQISSEVPQNLSASRPQDRQFILSSKKLLLSDSGFYLCALERGLTDTQYFGPGTRLTVL.

The chain links TRBV7-8 to TRBJ2-7; D ambiguous. Germline V gives CDR1 SGHVS, CDR2 FQNEAQ. V lost 5 bases, J lost 6 bases, and 11 bases lay in between. This CDR3 has 12 amino acids. The CDR3 DNA sequence: TGTGCCAGCAGCCCGCTCGACCGCGAGCAGTACTTC. This sequence encodes CASSPLDREQYF. Together with reference TRBV7-8 and TRBJ2-7, the CDR3 gives the full variable domain: GAGVSQSPRYKVAKRGQDVALRCDPISGHVSLFWYQQALGQGPEFLTYFQNEAQLDKSGLPSDRFFAERPEGSVSTLKIQRTQQEDSAVYLCASSPLDREQYFGPGTRLTVT.

V and J are TRBV7-2 and TRBJ2-5, with D possibly matching TRBD1 (6 bases). Germline V lookup: CDR1 SGHTA, CDR2 FQGNSA. Trimming shortened V by 3 bases and J by 1 base, and 9 bases separated the two germline ends. This CDR3 contains 14 residues. The CDR3 nucleotides are TGTGCCAGCAGCTTCCGGGACATCCAAGAGACCCAGTACTTC. Its translation: CASSFRDIQETQYF.

The chain couples TRBV15 to TRBJ2-3; 13 bases map to TRBD2. The V gene end was trimmed by 4 bases and the J gene end by 6 bases; junction bases not matched to a gene: 7. The CDR3 length is 16 residues. Looked up from germline, CDR1 is LNHNV and CDR2 is YYDKDF (reference sequence). The CDR3 DNA sequence: TGTGCCACCAGCACCCGGACTAGCGGGAGATTTGATACGCAGTATTTT. Protein product: CATSTRTSGRFDTQYF.

The chain is built from TRBV5-1 and TRBJ1-1; D is perhaps TRBD1 (5 bases). The germline V and J ends were trimmed by 7 bases and 1 base, with 11 bases remaining between them. This CDR3 is 13 amino acids long. Per the germline V gene, CDR1 is SGHRS and CDR2 is YFSETQ. Here the CDR3 reads CASCGQPNTEAFF. The CDR3 nucleotides read TGCGCCAGCTGCGGACAACCGAACACTGAAGCTTTCTTT.

V gene TRBV9 combines with J gene TRBJ2-3, with D unclear. The CDR3 runs 15 residues. Trimming shortened V by 0 bases and J by 1 base, and 9 bases separated the two germline ends. Germline CDR1 and CDR2: SGDLS and YYNGEE. The CDR3 nucleotides are TGTGCCAGCAGCGTAGTAACGGCAGGCACAGATACGCAGTATTTT. Translated: CASSVVTAGTDTQYF.

V is TRBV7-2 and J is TRBJ2-1; D may be TRBD1 (7 bases). Germline V gives CDR1 SGHTA, CDR2 FQGNSA. The CDR3 runs 14 residues. The V end lost 4 bases, the J end lost 7 bases, and 14 bases lay between the germline ends. CDR3 in DNA: TGTGCCAGCAGCTCAGGGGGGCAGTTAAATGAGCAGTTCTTC. It codes for CASSSGGQLNEQFF.

The count of this clone is one. This rearrangement joins TRBV21-1 to TRBJ2-5. TRBV21-1 is reported as a pseudogene. The CDR3 spans 12 residues. CDR3 DNA sequence: TGTGCCAGCAGCAAAGCTGGAGAGACCCAGTACTTC. It specifies CASSKAGETQYF.

The chain links TRBV5-1 to TRBJ2-3; D is unresolved. Germline-derived CDR1 and CDR2 are SGHRS and YFSETQ. V shed 3 bases and J shed 6 bases, with 8 bases lying between them. CDR3 length equals 12 residues. The CDR3 DNA reads as TGCGCCAGCAGCTCCGGAGAGGATACGCAGTATTTT. It codes for CASSSGEDTQYF.

This clone was observed a single time. The chain joins TRBV25-1 to TRBJ1-2; D is ambiguous. Germline CDR1 reads MGHDK; CDR2 reads SYGVNS. The CDR3 consists of 12 residues. Trimming took off 7 bases at V and 5 bases at J, with 11 bases between the two ends. CDR3 residues: CASTSGPYGYTF. The DNA for the CDR3 is TGTGCCAGCACCTCGGGTCCTTATGGCTACACCTTC.